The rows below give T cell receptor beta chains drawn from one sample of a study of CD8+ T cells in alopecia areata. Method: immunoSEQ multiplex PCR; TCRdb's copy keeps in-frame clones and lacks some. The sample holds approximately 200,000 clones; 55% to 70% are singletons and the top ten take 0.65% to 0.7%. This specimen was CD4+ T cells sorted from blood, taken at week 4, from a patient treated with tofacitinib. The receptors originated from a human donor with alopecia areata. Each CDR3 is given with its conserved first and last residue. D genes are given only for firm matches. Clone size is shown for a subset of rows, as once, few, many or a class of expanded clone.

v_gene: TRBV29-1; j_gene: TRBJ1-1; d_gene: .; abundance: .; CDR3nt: TGCAGCGTTGCGAGGGAGTCGGGCACTGAAGCTTTCTTT; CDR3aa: CSVARESGTEAFF
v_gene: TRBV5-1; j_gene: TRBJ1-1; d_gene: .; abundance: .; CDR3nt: TGCGCCAGCAGCTTGGAAGGCAGTCTGAACACTGAAGCTTTCTTT; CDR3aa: CASSLEGSLNTEAFF
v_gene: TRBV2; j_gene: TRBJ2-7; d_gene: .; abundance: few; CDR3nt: TGTGCCAGCACCCTGGACCAAGCCTACGAGCAGTACTTC; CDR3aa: CASTLDQAYEQYF
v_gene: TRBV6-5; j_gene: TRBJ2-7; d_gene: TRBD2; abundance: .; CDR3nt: TGTGCCAGCAGTTACTCGGGGACTAGCTCCCACGAGCAGTACTTC; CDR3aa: CASSYSGTSSHEQYF
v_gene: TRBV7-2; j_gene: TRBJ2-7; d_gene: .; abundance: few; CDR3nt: TGTGCCAGCAGCTTCGCGGTCTCCTACGAGCAGTACTTC; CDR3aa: CASSFAVSYEQYF
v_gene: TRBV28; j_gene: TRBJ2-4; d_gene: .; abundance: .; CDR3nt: TGTGCCAGCAGTTTGTACGGGGCCAAAAACATTCAGTACTTC; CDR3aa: CASSLYGAKNIQYF
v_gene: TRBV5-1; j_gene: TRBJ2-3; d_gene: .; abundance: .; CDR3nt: TGCGCCAGCAGCGCGGGACTTCAGGGGAGGTTGCAGTATTTT; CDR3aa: CASSAGLQGRLQYF
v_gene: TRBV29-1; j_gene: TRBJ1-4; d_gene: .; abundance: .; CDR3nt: TGCAGCGCCGGGACTAATGAAAAACTGTTTTTT; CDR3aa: CSAGTNEKLFF
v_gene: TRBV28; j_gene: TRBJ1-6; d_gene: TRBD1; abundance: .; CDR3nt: TGTGCCAGCAGTCCGCGGGACAGGCATAATTCACCCCTCCACTTT; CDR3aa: CASSPRDRHNSPLHF
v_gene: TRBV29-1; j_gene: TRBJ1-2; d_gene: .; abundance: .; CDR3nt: TGCAGCGTTGAAACCTGGACGGGAAACTATGGCTACACCTTC; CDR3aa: CSVETWTGNYGYTF
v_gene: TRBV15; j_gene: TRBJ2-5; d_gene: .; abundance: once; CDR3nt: TGTGCCACCAGCAAGGCAGGCCCACAAGAGACCCAGTACTTC; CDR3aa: CATSKAGPQETQYF
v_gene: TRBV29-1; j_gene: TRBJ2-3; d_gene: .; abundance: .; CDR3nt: TGCAGCGTTGGGGTGGCAGATACGCAGTATTTT; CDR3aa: CSVGVADTQYF
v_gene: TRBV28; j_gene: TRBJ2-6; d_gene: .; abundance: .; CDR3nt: TGTGCCAGCAGACTTGACAGTCCCTCTGGGGCCAACGTCCTGACTTTC; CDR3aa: CASRLDSPSGANVLTF
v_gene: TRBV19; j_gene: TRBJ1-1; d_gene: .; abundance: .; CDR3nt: TGTGCCAGTAGTGCATCAGGGGTGAACACTGAAGCTTTCTTT; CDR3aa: CASSASGVNTEAFF
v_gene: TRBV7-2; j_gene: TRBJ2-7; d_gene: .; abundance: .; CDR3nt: TGTGCCAGCAGCTTTGGGGGGTTGTCGTCCTACGAGCAGTACTTC; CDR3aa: CASSFGGLSSYEQYF
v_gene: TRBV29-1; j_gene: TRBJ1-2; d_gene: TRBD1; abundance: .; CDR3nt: TGCAGCGGGCTACAGGGGGCTGGAGGCTACACCTTC; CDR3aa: CSGLQGAGGYTF
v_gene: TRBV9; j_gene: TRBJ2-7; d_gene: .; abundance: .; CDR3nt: TGTGCCAGCAGCGTAGACCCCTTGAAGACTTACGAGCAGTACTTC; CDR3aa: CASSVDPLKTYEQYF
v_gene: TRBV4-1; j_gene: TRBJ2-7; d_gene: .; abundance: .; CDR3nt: TGCGCCAGCAGCCAACATGGCGGGCCAAGCTCCTACGAGCAGTACTTC; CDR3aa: CASSQHGGPSSYEQYF
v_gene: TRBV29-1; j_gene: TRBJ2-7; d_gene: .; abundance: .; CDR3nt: TGCAGCGTTGAAGACATCTCCTACGAGCAGTACTTC; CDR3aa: CSVEDISYEQYF
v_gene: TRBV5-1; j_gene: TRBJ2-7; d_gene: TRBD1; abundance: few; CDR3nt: TGCGCCAGCAGACCCACCGGGACAGGGAAATACGAGCAGTACTTC; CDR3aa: CASRPTGTGKYEQYF
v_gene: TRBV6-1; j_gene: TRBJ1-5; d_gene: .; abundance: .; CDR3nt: TGTGCCAGCAGTGTTCAGGGGACTCAGCCCCAGCATTTT; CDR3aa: CASSVQGTQPQHF
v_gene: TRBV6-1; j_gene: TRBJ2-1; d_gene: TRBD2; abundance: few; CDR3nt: TGTGCCAGCTTGTCTAGCGGGAGCTCCTACAATGAGCAGTTCTTC; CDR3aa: CASLSSGSSYNEQFF
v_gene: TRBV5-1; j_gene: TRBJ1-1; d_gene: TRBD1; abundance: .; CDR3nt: TGCGCCAGCAGCGGGGGGACAGCCAACACTGAAGCTTTCTTT; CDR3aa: CASSGGTANTEAFF
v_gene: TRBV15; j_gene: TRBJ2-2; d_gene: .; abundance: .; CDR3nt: TGTGCCACCAGCAGAGGCCAGAACACCGGGGAGCTGTTTTTT; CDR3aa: CATSRGQNTGELFF
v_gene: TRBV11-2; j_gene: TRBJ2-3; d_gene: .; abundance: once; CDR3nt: TGTGCCAGCAGCTTACCAGGGAGAGATACGCAGTATTTT; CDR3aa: CASSLPGRDTQYF
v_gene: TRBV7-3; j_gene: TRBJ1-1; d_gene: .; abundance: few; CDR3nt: TGTGCCAGCAGCCCAACCCCGGACACTGAAGCTTTCTTT; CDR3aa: CASSPTPDTEAFF